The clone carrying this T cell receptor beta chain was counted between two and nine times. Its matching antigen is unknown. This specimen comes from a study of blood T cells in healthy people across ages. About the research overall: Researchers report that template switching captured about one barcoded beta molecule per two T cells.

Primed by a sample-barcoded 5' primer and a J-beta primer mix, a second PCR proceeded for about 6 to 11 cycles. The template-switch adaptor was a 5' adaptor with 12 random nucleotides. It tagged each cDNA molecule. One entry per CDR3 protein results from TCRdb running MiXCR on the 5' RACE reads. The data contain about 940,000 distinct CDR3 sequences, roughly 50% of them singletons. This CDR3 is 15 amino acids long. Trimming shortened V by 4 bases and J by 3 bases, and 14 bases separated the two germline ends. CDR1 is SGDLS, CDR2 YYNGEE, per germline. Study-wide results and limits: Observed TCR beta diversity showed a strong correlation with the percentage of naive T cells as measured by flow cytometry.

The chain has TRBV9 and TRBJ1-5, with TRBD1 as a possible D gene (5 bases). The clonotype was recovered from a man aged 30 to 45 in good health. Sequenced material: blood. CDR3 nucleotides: TGTGCCAGCAGCTCGTGGGGGGGGGACAATCAGCCCCAGCATTTT. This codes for CASSSWGGDNQPQHF.